This entry lists 30 T cell receptor beta chains sequenced from one sample in a study of cytomegalovirus exposure and HLA in healthy donors. TCRdb's copy holds only in-frame clones and misses some; the assay was immunoSEQ multiplex PCR. The sample lists 92,000 or so clones, around 96% seen once, with 0.6% to 0.95% in the top ten. The sample consisted of PBMCs. The receptors derive from a man between 18 and 35 years old in good health and CMV-seronegative.

The table lists this clone with a count of one. V is TRBV6-9 and J is TRBJ2-3; D not resolved. CDR3 length: 14 residues. CDR1 is MNHGY and CDR2 is SVAAGI in the germline V gene. Trimming left V 6 bases short and J 5 bases short, with 15 bases between. This CDR3 is CASSRPFPGDTQYF. CDR3 bases: TGTGCCAGCAGCCGTCCGTTCCCGGGAGATACGCAGTATTTT.

The chain joins TRBV5-6 to TRBJ2-7; 11 nucleotides match TRBD2. The V segment lost 1 base and the J segment 5 bases; nucleotides outside the gene matches: 2. In germline, CDR1 is SGHDT, CDR2 YYEEEE. The CDR3 totals 14 residues. CDR3 sequence reads: CASSLRLAGHEQYV. CDR3 sequence (DNA): TGTGCCAGCAGCTTGAGACTAGCGGGGCACGAGCAGTACGTC.

The chain recombines TRBV7-9 with TRBJ1-1; the match to TRBD1 covers 10 bases. J lost 3 bases, V lost 5 bases, and 3 bases had no gene match. Per the germline V gene, CDR1 is SEHNR and CDR2 is FQNEAQ (reference sequence). This CDR3 has 14 amino acids. The chain's CDR3 is CASSRGQGDTEAFF. The CDR3 coding sequence is TGTGCCAGCAGCAGAGGACAGGGGGACACTGAAGCTTTCTTT.

This rearrangement joins TRBV5-1 to TRBJ2-7; TRBD1 matches 7 bases. The germline CDR1 and CDR2 sequences are SGHRS and YFSETQ. The CDR3 has 15 amino acids. V shed 3 bases, J shed 0 bases, and the junction held 6 bases outside the gene matches. The DNA for the CDR3 is TGCGCCAGCAGCTCGACAGGGACAAGCTCCTACGAGCAGTACTTC. Protein sequence: CASSSTGTSSYEQYF.

V and J are TRBV6-1 and TRBJ2-1; 8 nucleotides align to TRBD2. Per the germline V gene, CDR1 is MNHNS and CDR2 is SASEGT. V lost 6 bases to trimming and J lost 4 bases; unmatched junction nucleotides: 8. The CDR3 extends over 15 amino acids. The CDR3 nucleotides read TGTGCCAGCAGGGGACTAGAAGGGGGGTACAATGAGCAGTTCTTC. Amino acid sequence: CASRGLEGGYNEQFF.

This clone has just one count. The V call is TRBV25-1, the J call TRBJ2-3, with D perhaps matching TRBD1 (6 bases). CDR1 and CDR2 (germline): MGHDK, SYGVNS. V gave up 6 bases and J gave up 6 bases, with 16 bases separating them. The CDR3 runs 14 residues. The CDR3 sequence: CASRKKDQGDTQYF. In nucleotides, the CDR3 is TGTGCCAGCAGAAAAAAAGACCAGGGGGATACGCAGTATTTT.

V is TRBV7-2 and J is TRBJ1-2, with D perhaps TRBD1 (5 bases). Looked up from germline, CDR1 is SGHTA and CDR2 is FQGNSA. CDR3 size: 14 residues. V was cut by 1 base and J by 4 bases, with 10 bases left in between. The CDR3 DNA reads as TGTGCCAGCAGCTTAGAAACAGGCCGCTATGGCTACACCTTC. It encodes CASSLETGRYGYTF.

The V gene is TRBV5-6, the J gene TRBJ1-2; 7 nucleotides line up with TRBD1. Germline V gene data show CDR1 as SGHDT and CDR2 as YYEEEE. CDR3 length equals 15 residues. V was clipped by 0 bases and J by 2 bases; unmatched bases: 4. The CDR3 region is CASSLGDRTNYGYTF. The CDR3 bases are TGTGCCAGCAGCTTGGGGGACAGAACCAACTATGGCTACACCTTC.

The rearrangement links TRBV5-1 to TRBJ1-1; D is possibly TRBD1 (6 bases). CDR3 length: 15 amino acids. V lost 1 base and J 0 bases, leaving 10 bases between the germline ends. CDR1 is SGHRS, CDR2 YFSETQ, per germline. The CDR3 DNA follows: TGCGCCAGCAGCTTGCAGGGGAATATGAACACTGAAGCTTTCTTT. It translates to CASSLQGNMNTEAFF.

The chain combines TRBV2 with TRBJ2-2; 13 bases line up with TRBD2. The CDR3 is 17 amino acids. Per the germline V gene, CDR1 is SNHLY and CDR2 is FYNNEI. V shed 5 bases, J shed 7 bases, and the junction held 10 bases outside the gene matches. The DNA for the CDR3 is TGTGCCAGCAGTAACTCCTGGACTAGCGGGAGAGGCGGGGAGCTGTTTTTT. It yields the protein CASSNSWTSGRGGELFF.

The CDR3 sequence: CATSRGQDEQFF. CDR3 DNA sequence: TGTGCCACCAGCAGAGGGCAGGATGAGCAGTTCTTC. The J gene is TRBJ2-1, the V gene TRBV15; no definite D call. Trimming stripped 1 base from V and 8 bases from J, with 6 bases between. The CDR3 covers 12 residues. Per germline, CDR1 LNHNV and CDR2 YYDKDF (reference sequence).

The chain employs TRBV30 and TRBJ1-1; 12 bases map to TRBD1. Germline lookup yields CDR1 GTSNPN and CDR2 SVGIG (reference sequence). The CDR3 runs to 13 residues. V gave up 3 bases and J gave up 10 bases; unmatched junction bases: 6. The CDR3 loop reads CAWSGGQGAGAFF. DNA for the CDR3: TGTGCCTGGAGCGGGGGACAGGGGGCTGGAGCTTTCTTT.

The chain combines TRBV7-9 with TRBJ2-1, with a weak D call TRBD1 (6 bases). Germline V gene sequence: CDR1 SEHNR, CDR2 FQNEAQ (reference sequence). CDR3 length equals 14 residues. V shed 4 bases and J shed 13 bases, with 20 bases lying between them. The CDR3 protein is CASSSPRSDSTQFF. In DNA, the CDR3 is TGTGCCAGCAGCTCACCTCGGTCGGACAGCACCCAGTTCTTC.

J is TRBJ2-7 and V is TRBV27, with 7 bases that match TRBD2. Germline V gene sequence: CDR1 MNHEY, CDR2 SMNVEV (reference sequence). This CDR3 comprises 13 residues. With 6 bases clipped from V and 5 bases from J, the junction kept 7 bases outside the gene matches. CDR3 nucleotide sequence: TGTGCCAGCAGCGACCGACTAGCCCACGAGCAGTACTTC. Translating it yields CASSDRLAHEQYF.

The chain recombines TRBV19 with TRBJ2-5, with a possible D match to TRBD1 (5 bases). Trimming stripped 3 bases from V and 4 bases from J, with 12 bases between. The length of the CDR3 is 14 residues. Germline loops: CDR1 LNHDA, CDR2 SQIVND (reference sequence). CDR3 bases: TGTGCCAGTAGTATGCAGGGTATCCGAGAGACCCAGTACTTC. Translation: CASSMQGIRETQYF. The complete variable domain, with remaining parts taken from reference TRBV19 and TRBJ2-5, reads DGGITQSPKYLFRKEGQNVTLSCEQNLNHDAMYWYRQDPGQGLRLIYYSQIVNDFQKGDIAEGYSVSREKKESFPLTVTSAQKNPTAFYLCASSMQGIRETQYFGPGTRLLVL.

This chain connects TRBV15 to TRBJ1-5, with no clear D. From germline, CDR1 is LNHNV and CDR2 YYDKDF (reference sequence). The CDR3 is 15 amino acids. The germline V and J ends were trimmed by 0 bases and 4 bases, with 10 bases remaining between them. Here the CDR3 reads CATSRDHPGNQPQHF. The DNA for the CDR3 is TGTGCCACCAGCAGAGATCACCCGGGAAATCAGCCCCAGCATTTT.

For this clone: A read error may account for a junction end that differs from germline. This rearrangement joins TRBV5-1 to TRBJ2-1, with D perhaps matching TRBD2 (5 bases). Germline CDR1 reads SGHRS; CDR2 reads YFSETQ. The CDR3 has 11 amino acids. CDR3 nucleotide sequence: TGCGCCAGCGGAGACACATATCCCGGGGTCTTC. Translation: CASGDTYPGVF.

V usage is TRBV5-6 and J usage is TRBJ1-4, with 8 bases that match TRBD1. The germline CDR1 and CDR2 sequences are SGHDT and YYEEEE. The ends lost 1 base at V and 7 bases at J; junction bases unmatched: 6. CDR3 length: 15 residues. CDR3 bases: TGTGCCAGCAGCTTGTTTTATCAGGGGGCTGAAAAACTGTTTTTT. Translated: CASSLFYQGAEKLFF.

The V gene is TRBV7-9, the J gene TRBJ1-4, with TRBD1 matching over 10 bases. Losses at the gene ends were 4 bases for V and 6 bases for J; bases not matched to a gene: 2. This CDR3 is 14 amino acids long. Germline CDR1 is SEHNR and CDR2 is FQNEAQ (reference sequence). CDR3 region: CASSSGTGDEKLFF. The CDR3 DNA reads as TGTGCCAGCAGCTCGGGGACAGGGGATGAAAAACTGTTTTTT.

The chain recombines TRBV29-1 with TRBJ1-1; 8 bases map to TRBD1. Unmatched junction bases numbered 5, after V lost 3 bases and J lost 8 bases. The CDR3 spans 12 residues. Germline V gene data show CDR1 as SQVTM and CDR2 as ANQGSEA. The DNA of the CDR3 is TGCAGCGTTGAGGACCGGGACAGGGAAGCTTTCTTT. Translated, it gives CSVEDRDREAFF.

The chain combines TRBV11-2 with TRBJ2-3; the match to TRBD1 covers 8 bases. Losses at the gene ends were 5 bases for V and 4 bases for J; bases not matched to a gene: 8. The germline V gene encodes CDR1 SGHAT and CDR2 FQNNGV. The CDR3 consists of 15 residues. This CDR3 reads CASSTRGLVPDTQYF. As DNA, the CDR3 is TGTGCCAGCAGCACCAGGGGGCTGGTCCCAGATACGCAGTATTTT.

V and J are TRBV7-9 and TRBJ2-5; no definite D call. The germline V gene has CDR1 SEHNR and CDR2 FQNEAQ (reference sequence). Trimming shortened V by 1 base and J by 1 base, and 7 bases separated the two germline ends. This CDR3 is built from 14 residues. This chain's CDR3 is CASSLEDFQETQYF. The DNA for the CDR3 is TGTGCCAGCAGCTTAGAAGACTTCCAAGAGACCCAGTACTTC.

CDR3 in amino acids: CATAPHEDEQYF. The CDR3, as DNA: TGTGCCACCGCCCCGCACGAGGACGAGCAGTACTTC. The gene calls are TRBV2 and TRBJ2-7; D gene uncertain. The CDR3 runs 12 residues. Trimming removed 10 bases from V and 5 bases from J, with 15 bases in between. The germline V gene has CDR1 SNHLY and CDR2 FYNNEI.

The gene calls are TRBV10-1 and TRBJ2-6, with D tentatively TRBD1 (6 bases). Germline V gene lookup returns CDR1 WNHNN and CDR2 SYGVQD (reference sequence). V shed 3 bases and J shed 1 base, with 10 bases lying between them. This CDR3 has 16 amino acids. The CDR3 region has the DNA TGCGCCAGCAGTGAAGGTACAGGGTCTGGGGCCAACGTCCTGACTTTC. The encoded protein is CASSEGTGSGANVLTF.

The chain is built from TRBV2 and TRBJ1-5; TRBD1 aligns across 9 bases. Trimming at V came to 7 bases and at J to 4 bases, leaving 8 bases not matched to a gene. Per the germline V gene, CDR1 is SNHLY and CDR2 is FYNNEI. The CDR3 sequence is 15 residues long. This chain's CDR3 is CASTLDRGNNQPQHF. CDR3 nucleotides: TGTGCCAGCACTCTGGACAGGGGAAATAATCAGCCCCAGCATTTT.

The CDR3: CASSENGAPGGVDTQYF. As DNA, the CDR3 is TGCGCCAGCAGTGAGAATGGAGCGCCAGGGGGTGTAGATACGCAGTATTTT. The V and J genes are TRBV10-1 and TRBJ2-3; 7 positions agree with TRBD1. Germline-derived CDR1 and CDR2 are WNHNN and SYGVQD (reference sequence). The V segment lost 2 bases and the J segment 5 bases; nucleotides outside the gene matches: 13. The CDR3 runs 17 residues.

The gene calls are TRBV11-2 and TRBJ2-7, with D unresolved. Germline CDR1 SGHAT, CDR2 FQNNGV. This CDR3 comprises 14 residues. V lost 0 bases and J 5 bases, leaving 11 bases between the germline ends. CDR3 amino acids: CASSLDSPSDEQYV. The CDR3 DNA follows: TGTGCCAGCAGCTTAGACAGCCCGAGCGACGAGCAGTACGTC.

The chain is built from TRBV18 and TRBJ1-1; possible D gene TRBD1, 5 bases. Germline V CDR1 and CDR2: KGHSH, LQKENI. The germline V and J ends were trimmed by 4 bases and 0 bases, with 9 bases remaining between them. The length of the CDR3 is 14 residues. CDR3 in DNA: TGTGCCAGCTCACGCGGGGGGGTGAACACTGAAGCTTTCTTT. Translation: CASSRGGVNTEAFF.

V is TRBV11-3 and J is TRBJ2-2; tentative D call: TRBD2 (6 bases). The V end lost 2 bases, the J end lost 1 base, and 14 bases lay between the germline ends. Germline CDR1 SGHNT, CDR2 YENEEA. The CDR3 runs 17 residues. The CDR3 DNA reads TGTGCCAGCAGCTTATATAAAGGAGGGAGGAACACCGGGGAGCTGTTTTTT. Protein sequence: CASSLYKGGRNTGELFF.

The V and J genes are TRBV19 and TRBJ2-5, with TRBD2 identical over 11 bases. The CDR3 has 17 amino acids. V gave up 1 base and J gave up 5 bases; unmatched junction bases: 9. Germline V CDR1 and CDR2: LNHDA, SQIVND (reference sequence). The CDR3 DNA reads TGTGCCAGTAGTATAGGAACTAGCGGGGGACTCTACGAGACCCAGTACTTC. Amino acid sequence: CASSIGTSGGLYETQYF.